Included here is one T cell receptor (beta chain) sequence, with context. Its antigen is not known. Constant-segment primers served in 5'RACE that generated TCR alpha and TCR beta cDNA libraries bearing sample barcodes and UMIs. TCRdb re-derived calls from the 5' RACE reads in MiXCR, one entry per CDR3 protein. The repertoire includes 200,000 or so distinct CDR3 sequences, approximately 16% of them detected once, and 2% to 2.5% sits in the top ten. This specimen belongs to a study of T-cell memory formation after mild COVID-19. Study-wide results and limits: Shrinking CD4+ clones resided mostly in CM and EM, and CD8+ ones in EMRA.

Material: PBMCs or a T cell subset sorted from them (not recorded which). This TCR was recovered from an adult woman who had mild COVID-19 (a few samples of this study predate the infection). Cell type and time point are not known.

CDR3: CASSLGQDNYGYTF. The DNA for the CDR3 is TGCGCCAGCAGCTTGGGACAGGATAACTATGGCTACACCTTC. The rearrangement joins TRBV5-1 to TRBJ1-2; D perhaps matches TRBD1 (6 bases). Between the trimmed V and J ends, which lost 0 bases and 1 base, there was a span of 7 bases. The CDR3 extends over 14 amino acids. Germline V gives CDR1 SGHRS, CDR2 YFSETQ.